This TCR beta chain was identified during a study of T cell repertoires in cytomegalovirus infection. Study-level findings and limits: Cumulative frequency (of public TCR beta family members) identified carriers of CMV plus the relevant HLA.

The CDR3 contains 12 residues. V lost 1 base and J 9 bases, leaving 10 bases between the germline ends. From germline, CDR1 is SGHAT and CDR2 FQNNGV. As concerns this clonotype: Antigen: not known.

TCRdb recomputed calls from the reads with MiXCR, one row per CDR3 protein. The sample records 400,000 or so distinct CDR3 sequences, roughly a third being singletons. The rearrangement joins TRBV11-2 to TRBJ2-7; no definite D call. This TCR was recovered from a human donor in good health (CMV status not recorded). Some clones in this sample may be carry-over from other donors' samples. What was sequenced was PBMCs. The CDR3 spells CASSLVSRVQYF. DNA for the CDR3: TGTGCCAGCAGCTTAGTTAGTCGCGTGCAGTACTTC.